These 29 T cell receptor beta chains were all obtained from the same sample, sequenced in a study of control samples from healthy donors and cancer patients. The data were produced by immunoSEQ multiplex PCR, yet TCRdb's version contains in-frame clones alone and is incomplete. The sample carries about 73,000 clones, roughly nine tenths recorded once. Sequencing input: blood. These receptors came from a woman aged 45-60 years in good health.

The V and J genes are TRBV10-3 and TRBJ1-1; 7 positions agree with TRBD1. J lost 1 base, V lost 9 bases, and 8 bases had no gene match. This CDR3 spans 14 amino acids. The germline CDR1 and CDR2 sequences are ENHRY and SYGVKD. The CDR3: CAIGPGGTNTEAFF. The CDR3 DNA reads as TGTGCCATTGGGCCAGGGGGGACGAACACTGAAGCTTTCTTT.

The chain uses TRBV6-5 and TRBJ1-1, with D possibly being TRBD1 (6 bases). This CDR3 has 14 residues. V lost 10 bases, J lost 2 bases, and 17 bases lay in between. CDR1 MNHEY and CDR2 SVGAGI come from the germline V gene. CDR3: CATGVRGLNTEAFF. The CDR3 DNA reads TGTGCCACCGGTGTCCGGGGGCTCAACACTGAAGCTTTCTTT.

This chain joins TRBV6-5 and TRBJ1-5; the D is unclear. This CDR3 comprises 13 residues. V dropped 3 bases and J dropped 1 base, with 4 bases sitting between them. CDR1 MNHEY and CDR2 SVGAGI come from the germline V gene. CDR3 bases: TGTGCCAGCAGTTATAGGAGCAATCAGCCCCAGCATTTT. This codes for CASSYRSNQPQHF.

The chain employs TRBV20-1 and TRBJ2-1; 13 bases line up with TRBD2. Germline CDR1 is DFQATT and CDR2 is SNEGSKA (reference sequence). The CDR3 has 18 amino acids. V trimming: 3 bases; J trimming: 8 bases; junction bases outside the gene matches: 16. CDR3 amino acids: CSASPLGILAGGVDEQFF. The CDR3 DNA sequence: TGCAGTGCTAGTCCCCTTGGGATACTAGCGGGAGGGGTGGATGAGCAGTTCTTC.

A few counts support this clone. The chain carries TRBV10-1 and TRBJ2-7, with D hard to call. Trimming took 3 bases from V and 3 from J, leaving 12 bases between them. There are 14 residues in the CDR3. CDR1 and CDR2 (germline): WNHNN, SYGVQD (reference sequence). For the CDR3, the DNA is TGCGCCAGCAGTGATTCGCAGGAGTTCTACGAGCAGTACTTC. Translation gives CASSDSQEFYEQYF.

This clone has just a few counts. The V and J genes are TRBV19 and TRBJ2-2; D possibly corresponds to TRBD1 (6 bases). Germline loops: CDR1 LNHDA, CDR2 SQIVND (reference sequence). Trimming took off 11 bases at V and 4 bases at J, with 14 bases between the two ends. This CDR3 is built from 13 residues. This CDR3 is CAVEGVSTGELFF. CDR3 nucleotides: TGTGCCGTCGAGGGGGTGTCCACCGGGGAGCTGTTTTTT. Based on the CDR3 plus reference TRBV19 and TRBJ2-2, the full variable domain is DGGITQSPKYLFRKEGQNVTLSCEQNLNHDAMYWYRQDPGQGLRLIYYSQIVNDFQKGDIAEGYSVSREKKESFPLTVTSAQKNPTAFYLCAVEGVSTGELFFGEGSRLTVL.

V gene TRBV5-1 combines with J gene TRBJ2-1; 7 bases fit TRBD2. The CDR3 is 16 amino acids. Germline values: CDR1 SGHRS, CDR2 YFSETQ. The V gene end was trimmed by 4 bases and the J gene end by 4 bases; junction bases not matched to a gene: 11. In DNA, the CDR3 is TGCGCCAGCAGCATACGAACTAGCGCTGCTTACAATGAGCAGTTCTTC. Translated, it gives CASSIRTSAAYNEQFF.

The chain combines TRBV7-6 with TRBJ2-3, with D possibly called TRBD1 or TRBD2 (5 bases each). In germline, CDR1 is SGHVS, CDR2 FNYEAQ. The CDR3 extends over 14 amino acids. Between the trimmed V and J ends, which lost 5 bases and 4 bases, there was a span of 13 bases. The CDR3: CASSIRDPPDTQYF. The CDR3 region has the DNA TGTGCCAGCAGCATCCGGGACCCTCCAGATACGCAGTATTTT. Using reference TRBV7-6 and TRBJ2-3 for the parts outside the CDR3, the full variable domain is GAGVSQSPRYKVTKRGQDVALRCDPISGHVSLYWYRQALGQGPEFLTYFNYEAQQDKSGLPNDRFSAERPEGSISTLTIQRTEQRDSAMYRCASSIRDPPDTQYFGPGTRLTVL.

The V and J genes are TRBV5-1 and TRBJ2-7, with 8 bases aligning to TRBD1. The trim removed 3 bases at V and 7 bases at J, leaving 12 bases unmatched. The CDR3 totals 15 residues. Per the germline V gene, CDR1 is SGHRS and CDR2 is YFSETQ. CDR3 region: CASSSGTGPIQEQYF. CDR3 nucleotides: TGCGCCAGCAGCTCTGGGACAGGCCCGATTCAGGAGCAGTACTTC.

This clone was seen a few times. CDR3 loop: CASSITVSGELFF. The CDR3 bases are TGTGCCAGTAGTATAACCGTTAGTGGGGAGCTGTTTTTT. The chain has TRBV19 and TRBJ2-2; the D is unclear. Trimming shortened V by 2 bases and J by 8 bases, and 9 bases separated the two germline ends. The germline V gene has CDR1 LNHDA and CDR2 SQIVND (reference sequence). There are 13 residues in the CDR3.

Only a few counts were recorded for this clone. V is TRBV5-4 and J is TRBJ2-7; 7 bases line up with TRBD1. The CDR3 runs 14 residues. Germline CDR1 and CDR2: SGHNT and YYREEE (reference sequence). V trimming: 4 bases; J trimming: 1 base; junction bases outside the gene matches: 5. CDR3 region: CASSRRDRSYEQYF. CDR3 sequence (DNA): TGTGCCAGCAGCCGCCGGGACAGATCCTACGAGCAGTACTTC.

The rearrangement joins TRBV2 to TRBJ1-3; no clear D. CDR1 and CDR2 from the germline V gene are SNHLY and FYNNEI. Trimming stripped 3 bases from V and 1 base from J, with 13 bases between. This CDR3 contains 16 residues. The CDR3 reads CASSEYTVGSGNTIYF. CDR3 DNA: TGTGCCAGCAGTGAGTACACAGTTGGGTCTGGAAACACCATATATTTT. The complete variable domain, with remaining parts taken from reference TRBV2 and TRBJ1-3, reads EPEVTQTPSHQVTQMGQEVILRCVPISNHLYFYWYRQILGQKVEFLVSFYNNEISEKSEIFDDQFSVERPDGSNFTLKIRSTKLEDSAMYFCASSEYTVGSGNTIYFGEGSWLTVV.

The chain links TRBV19 to TRBJ1-2; 8 nucleotides line up with TRBD1. The length of the CDR3 is 14 residues. The V segment lost 4 bases and the J segment 3 bases; nucleotides outside the gene matches: 4. Germline V gives CDR1 LNHDA, CDR2 SQIVND (reference sequence). CDR3 in amino acids: CASSKQGGYYGYTF. CDR3 bases: TGTGCCAGTAGTAAACAGGGGGGTTACTATGGCTACACCTTC.

This chain connects TRBV19 to TRBJ1-4; a possible D gene is TRBD1 (5 bases). Germline loops: CDR1 LNHDA, CDR2 SQIVND (reference sequence). Trimming cost V 10 bases and J 0 bases, with 12 bases left between them. This CDR3 contains 14 residues. The CDR3 sequence is CATTAPSTNEKLFF. CDR3 bases: TGTGCCACGACAGCACCCTCAACTAATGAAAAACTGTTTTTT.

The chain joins TRBV7-9 to TRBJ1-1; D is unclear. Trimming took off 3 bases at V and 5 bases at J, with 7 bases between the two ends. In germline, CDR1 is SEHNR, CDR2 FQNEAQ (reference sequence). The CDR3 sequence is 12 residues long. The CDR3 here is CASSFDTTEAFF. CDR3 bases: TGTGCCAGCAGCTTTGACACGACTGAAGCTTTCTTT. The variable domain in full, completed from reference TRBV7-9 and TRBJ1-1, reads DTGVSQNPRHKITKRGQNVTFRCDPISEHNRLYWYRQTLGQGPEFLTYFQNEAQLEKSRLLSDRFSAERPKGSFSTLEIQRTEQGDSAMYLCASSFDTTEAFFGQGTRLTVV.

The CDR3 sequence is CASSQHLGQGWRGTYEQYF. The CDR3 nucleotides are TGTGCCAGCAGCCAACATCTCGGGCAGGGGTGGAGGGGAACCTACGAGCAGTACTTC. The chain joins TRBV14 to TRBJ2-7; D tentatively reads TRBD1 or TRBD2 (6 bases each). The CDR3 covers 19 residues. Germline V gives CDR1 SGHDN, CDR2 FVKESK. V dropped 2 bases and J dropped 2 bases, with 25 bases sitting between them.

This rearrangement joins TRBV9 to TRBJ1-1; D gene unclear. The CDR3 covers 15 residues. Looked up from germline, CDR1 is SGDLS and CDR2 is YYNGEE. The germline V and J ends were trimmed by 2 bases and 5 bases, with 16 bases remaining between them. The CDR3 region has the DNA TGTGCCAGCAGCGTCGCTGGGCCCCCGGGGACTGAAGCTTTCTTT. Amino acids: CASSVAGPPGTEAFF.

The chain uses TRBV5-1 and TRBJ1-1; TRBD1 might be the D (5 bases). In germline, CDR1 is SGHRS, CDR2 YFSETQ. The V end lost 4 bases, the J end lost 0 bases, and 16 bases lay between the germline ends. The CDR3 is 16 amino acids. The DNA of the CDR3 is TGCGCCAGCAGCGGGGACGGACTAGGCTTGAACACTGAAGCTTTCTTT. Protein sequence: CASSGDGLGLNTEAFF.

This clone was counted a single time. The rearrangement joins TRBV9 to TRBJ2-3, with 10 bases that match TRBD2. V dropped 3 bases and J dropped 4; count of bases not matched to a gene: 11. The CDR3 is made up of 17 amino acids. Germline CDR1 and CDR2: SGDLS and YYNGEE. CDR3 amino acids: CASSGKRGLAGADTQYF. The CDR3 coding sequence is TGTGCCAGCAGCGGCAAAAGGGGTCTAGCGGGAGCAGATACGCAGTATTTT.

The chain couples TRBV6-4 to TRBJ2-1, with 9 bases that match TRBD1. The V gene end was trimmed by 4 bases and the J gene end by 6 bases; junction bases not matched to a gene: 7. Germline assignment: CDR1 MRHNA and CDR2 SNTAGT. The CDR3 is made up of 15 amino acids. DNA of the CDR3: TGTGCCAGCAGTGTCGGGACAGGGTCAACCAATGAGCAGTTCTTC. As protein: CASSVGTGSTNEQFF.

This clone was detected once. This chain connects TRBV10-3 to TRBJ2-7; 13 positions match TRBD2. Per the germline V gene, CDR1 is ENHRY and CDR2 is SYGVKD. Trimming at V came to 8 bases and at J to 4 bases, leaving 8 bases not matched to a gene. This CDR3 region has 15 residues. CDR3 sequence: CAIGGLAGEGYEQYF. In DNA form, the CDR3 reads TGTGCCATCGGAGGACTAGCGGGAGAGGGTTACGAGCAGTACTTC.

J is TRBJ1-5 and V is TRBV28, with a weak D call TRBD1 (6 bases). Germline loops: CDR1 MDHEN, CDR2 SYDVKM. V lost 6 bases and J lost 9, with 15 bases in between. This CDR3 has 13 amino acids. CDR3 loop: CASRKTGVGPQHF. The CDR3 bases are TGTGCCAGCAGGAAGACAGGAGTGGGGCCCCAGCATTTT.

The rearrangement links TRBV15 to TRBJ1-1; no clear D gene. This CDR3 spans 13 amino acids. CDR1 and CDR2 (germline): LNHNV, YYDKDF (reference sequence). Trimming shortened V by 2 bases and J by 4 bases, and 8 bases separated the two germline ends. The CDR3 sequence is CATSRTRGTEAFF. For the CDR3, the DNA is TGTGCCACCAGCAGAACGCGGGGCACTGAAGCTTTCTTT.

The CDR3 spells CASTDPLTNYGYTF. DNA of the CDR3: TGTGCCAGCACCGACCCCCTGACGAACTATGGCTACACCTTC. The V and J genes are TRBV6-5 and TRBJ1-2; D is unclear. V was cut by 7 bases and J by 2 bases, with 14 bases left in between. CDR1 and CDR2 from the germline V gene are MNHEY and SVGAGI. This CDR3 has 14 residues.

This clone was counted once. The rearrangement links TRBV5-6 to TRBJ2-7; 8 nucleotides line up with TRBD2. This CDR3 contains 15 residues. J lost 1 base, V lost 4 bases, and 7 bases had no gene match. In germline, CDR1 is SGHDT, CDR2 YYEEEE. CDR3 DNA sequence: TGTGCCAGCAGCCACGGGAGGGCCGGATCCTACGAGCAGTACTTC. Protein product: CASSHGRAGSYEQYF.

V gene TRBV20-1 combines with J gene TRBJ2-3; 9 nucleotides match TRBD2. The length of the CDR3 is 16 residues. The V segment lost 3 bases and the J segment 2 bases; nucleotides outside the gene matches: 9. CDR1 is DFQATT, CDR2 SNEGSKA, per germline (reference sequence). The CDR3 here is CSASRPGLAYTDTQYF. The DNA of the CDR3 is TGCAGTGCTAGTAGACCGGGACTAGCTTACACAGATACGCAGTATTTT.

This clone has just one count. The chain employs TRBV3-1 (or the pseudogene TRBV3-2) and TRBJ1-2; a weak D match, TRBD1 (5 bases). V was cut by 2 bases and J by 8 bases, with 12 bases left in between. Germline CDR1 LGHDT, CDR2 YNNKEL (reference sequence). The CDR3 is 13 amino acids. The CDR3 spells CASSQFSGEGYTF. DNA for the CDR3: TGTGCCAGCAGCCAATTTTCGGGGGAAGGCTACACCTTC.

The genes are TRBV28 and TRBJ1-1; 8 bases fit TRBD1. The CDR3 has 16 amino acids. With V trimmed by 5 bases and J by 4 bases, 12 bases remained unmatched. From germline, CDR1 is MDHEN and CDR2 SYDVKM. CDR3 loop: CASSSGNRGVGTEAFF. The DNA of the CDR3 is TGTGCCAGCAGTAGTGGGAACAGGGGGGTGGGCACTGAAGCTTTCTTT.

The chain employs TRBV7-2 and TRBJ2-7; no firm D call. The CDR3 sequence is 13 residues long. Germline CDR1 reads SGHTA; CDR2 reads FQGNSA. V was shortened by 0 bases and J by 2 bases, with 5 bases between the two germline ends. CDR3 sequence reads: CASSLAQTYEQYF. CDR3 DNA sequence: TGTGCCAGCAGCTTAGCCCAGACCTACGAGCAGTACTTC.